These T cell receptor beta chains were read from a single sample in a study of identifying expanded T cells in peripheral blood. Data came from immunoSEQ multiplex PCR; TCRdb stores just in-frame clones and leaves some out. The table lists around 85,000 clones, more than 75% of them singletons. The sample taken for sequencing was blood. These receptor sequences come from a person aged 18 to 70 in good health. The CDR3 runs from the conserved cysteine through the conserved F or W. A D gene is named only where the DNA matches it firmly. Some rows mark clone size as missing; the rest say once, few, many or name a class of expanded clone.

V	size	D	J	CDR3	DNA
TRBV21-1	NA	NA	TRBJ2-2	CAVRQGTNTGELFF	TGTGCCGTTCGTCAGGGAACAAACACCGGGGAGCTGTTTTTT
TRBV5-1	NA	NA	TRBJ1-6	CASSSVVTVGTSPLHF	TGCGCCAGCAGCTCAGTGGTGACAGTTGGAACTTCACCCCTCCACTTT
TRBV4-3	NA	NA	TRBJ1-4	CASSQAHVGANEKLFF	TGCGCCAGCAGCCAAGCTCATGTGGGGGCTAATGAAAAACTGTTTTTT
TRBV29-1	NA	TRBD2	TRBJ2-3	CSVGSGNPTDTQYF	TGCAGCGTTGGCAGCGGGAACCCCACAGATACGCAGTATTTT
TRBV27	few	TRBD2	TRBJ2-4	CASSSRLAGNDLAKNIQYF	TGTGCCAGCAGTTCCCGACTAGCGGGGAACGACTTAGCCAAAAACATTCAGTACTTC
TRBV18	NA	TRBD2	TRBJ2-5	CASSPPAGGRKETQYF	TGTGCCAGCTCACCACCGGCGGGGGGGCGCAAAGAGACCCAGTACTTC
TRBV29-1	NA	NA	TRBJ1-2	CSAIPISRDYGYTF	TGCAGCGCGATCCCGATATCCAGGGACTATGGCTACACCTTC
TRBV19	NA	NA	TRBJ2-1	CASSFAQGTNEQFF	TGTGCCAGTAGTTTCGCACAGGGCACCAATGAGCAGTTCTTC
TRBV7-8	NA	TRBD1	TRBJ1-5	CASSRDRGQPQHF	TGTGCCAGCAGCCGGGACAGGGGTCAGCCCCAGCATTTT
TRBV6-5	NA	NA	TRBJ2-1	CASSRGRSSYNEQFF	TGTGCCAGCAGTCGAGGGCGAAGCTCCTACAATGAGCAGTTCTTC
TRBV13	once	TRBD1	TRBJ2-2	CATQGARAGELFF	TGTGCCACACAGGGGGCGCGTGCCGGGGAGCTGTTTTTT
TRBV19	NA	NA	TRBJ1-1	CASKYAQRDKAFF	TGTGCCAGTAAATACGCGCAAAGGGATAAAGCTTTCTTT
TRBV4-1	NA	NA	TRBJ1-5	CASSRDMGLSNQPQHF	TGCGCCAGCAGCCGGGACATGGGGCTCAGCAATCAGCCCCAGCATTTT
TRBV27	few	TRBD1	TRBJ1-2	CASSSGQGGSGYTF	TGTGCCAGCAGTTCTGGACAGGGGGGGAGTGGCTACACCTTC
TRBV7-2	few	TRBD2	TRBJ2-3	CASSLWTSGRALGNTQYF	TGTGCCAGCAGCTTATGGACTAGCGGGAGGGCCCTAGGGAATACGCAGTATTTT
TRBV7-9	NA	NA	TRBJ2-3	CASSSGSDTQYF	TGTGCCAGCAGCTCAGGGTCAGATACGCAGTATTTT